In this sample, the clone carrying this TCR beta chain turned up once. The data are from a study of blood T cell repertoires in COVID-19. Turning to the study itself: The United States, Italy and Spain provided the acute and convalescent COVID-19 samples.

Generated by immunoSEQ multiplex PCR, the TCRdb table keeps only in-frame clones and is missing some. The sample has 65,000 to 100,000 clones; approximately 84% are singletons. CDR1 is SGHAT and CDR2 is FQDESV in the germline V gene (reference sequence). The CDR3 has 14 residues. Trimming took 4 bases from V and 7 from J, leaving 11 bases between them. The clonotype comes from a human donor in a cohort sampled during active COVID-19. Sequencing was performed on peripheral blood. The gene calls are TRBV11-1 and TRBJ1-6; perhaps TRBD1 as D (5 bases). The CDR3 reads CASSSPGLNSPLHF. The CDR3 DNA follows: TGTGCCAGCAGCTCGCCAGGGTTAAATTCACCCCTCCACTTT.